This T cell receptor beta chain was retrieved from a study of T cell responses to AZD1222 COVID-19 vaccine. Using immunoSEQ multiplex PCR, the repertoire was profiled, and TCRdb retains in-frame clones only, with some absent. The repertoire holds 150,000 to 200,000 clones, with 85% to 95% as singletons. This clone was found once. The TCR sequence derives from an adult in good health. Material: peripheral blood, obtained on day 0 of AZD1222 vaccination.

The CDR3 sequence is CASSLYAGGYEQYF. The CDR3, as DNA: TGTGCCAGCAGCTTGTACGCGGGGGGCTACGAGCAGTACTTC. This chain uses TRBV5-8 with TRBJ2-7; 8 nucleotides align to TRBD2. This CDR3 has 14 residues. Losses at the gene ends were 1 base for V and 3 bases for J; bases not matched to a gene: 3. Germline V gene lookup returns CDR1 SGHTS and CDR2 YDEGEE.